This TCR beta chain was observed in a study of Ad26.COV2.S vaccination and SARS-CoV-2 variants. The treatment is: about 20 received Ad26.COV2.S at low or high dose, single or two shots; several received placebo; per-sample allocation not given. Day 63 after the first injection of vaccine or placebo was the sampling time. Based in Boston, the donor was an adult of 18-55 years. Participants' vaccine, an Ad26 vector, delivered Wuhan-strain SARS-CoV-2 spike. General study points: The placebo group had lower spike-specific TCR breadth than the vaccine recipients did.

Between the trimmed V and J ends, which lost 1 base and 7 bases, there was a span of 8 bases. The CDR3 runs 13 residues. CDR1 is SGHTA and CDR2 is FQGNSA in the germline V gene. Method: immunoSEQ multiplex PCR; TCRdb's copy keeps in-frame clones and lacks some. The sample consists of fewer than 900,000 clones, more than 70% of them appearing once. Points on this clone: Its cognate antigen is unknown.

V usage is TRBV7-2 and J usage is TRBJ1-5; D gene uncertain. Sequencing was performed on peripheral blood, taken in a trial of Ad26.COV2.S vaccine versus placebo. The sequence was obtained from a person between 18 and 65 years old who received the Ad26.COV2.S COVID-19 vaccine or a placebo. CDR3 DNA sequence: TGTGCCAGCAGCTTAGTTCGGAACCAGCCCCAGCATTTT. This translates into CASSLVRNQPQHF.